Presented here are 23 T cell receptor beta chains from one specimen sequenced in a study of T cell changes during pregnancy in multiple sclerosis. Sequenced by immunoSEQ multiplex PCR; TCRdb stores in-frame clones only, minus some. Of approximately 70,000 clones in the sample, 70% to 90% were seen once. The specimen comprised peripheral blood, sampled in the first trimester of pregnancy. These receptors all come from a female donor in good health, enrolled as a control in a pregnancy study.

The chain links TRBV2 to TRBJ1-6; 11 nucleotides match TRBD1. After removal of 6 bases from V and 3 bases from J, the junction contained 10 bases not matched to a gene. The CDR3 loop spans 18 amino acids. Germline CDR1 is SNHLY and CDR2 is FYNNEI. The CDR3 nucleotides are TGTGCCAGCAGGGCCGGGACAGGGGGATCCCACTATAATTCACCCCTCCACTTT. Protein product: CASRAGTGGSHYNSPLHF.

The chain has TRBV4-2 and TRBJ2-1, with no clear D. Germline V CDR1 and CDR2: LGHNA, YNFKEQ. V was pared by 4 bases and J by 5 bases, with 9 bases between. This CDR3 is 13 amino acids long. The CDR3 region has the DNA TGTGCCAGCAGCCTTGGGCCCCACAATGAGCAGTTCTTC. Translation gives CASSLGPHNEQFF.

This clone appeared once. V usage is TRBV14 and J usage is TRBJ1-4; no clear D gene. With 4 bases removed from V and 7 bases from J, the gap between germline ends came to 13 bases. This CDR3 comprises 14 residues. The germline CDR1 and CDR2 sequences are SGHDN and FVKESK. This CDR3 is CASSLTRRGEKLFF. The CDR3, as DNA: TGTGCCAGCAGCCTGACAAGGCGGGGTGAAAAACTGTTTTTT.

J is TRBJ2-7 and V is TRBV19; D is possibly TRBD2 (8 bases). Per germline, CDR1 LNHDA and CDR2 SQIVND (reference sequence). The CDR3 runs to 15 residues. V gave up 7 bases and J gave up 2 bases, with 18 bases separating them. CDR3 DNA: TGTGCCAGTAACGAGGGGGCGGGGGGAGCCTACGAGCAGTACTTC. Translating it yields CASNEGAGGAYEQYF.

The V gene is TRBV28, the J gene TRBJ2-6; D is undetermined. Per germline, CDR1 MDHEN and CDR2 SYDVKM. This CDR3 is 15 amino acids long. V lost 4 bases and J lost 0, with 7 bases in between. The chain's CDR3 is CASSSGNSGANVLTF. The CDR3 DNA reads TGTGCCAGCAGTTCGGGTAACTCTGGGGCCAACGTCCTGACTTTC.

This rearrangement joins TRBV19 to TRBJ1-1; D is possibly TRBD1 (5 bases). The CDR3 is made up of 13 amino acids. Trimming took 5 bases from V and 4 from J, leaving 11 bases between them. Per germline, CDR1 LNHDA and CDR2 SQIVND (reference sequence). The CDR3 sequence: CASSFRVGTEAFF. The CDR3 DNA reads as TGTGCCAGTAGTTTCAGGGTTGGCACTGAAGCTTTCTTT.

The rearrangement joins TRBV7-2 to TRBJ2-3, with 13 bases identical to TRBD2. Looked up from germline, CDR1 is SGHTA and CDR2 is FQGNSA. The CDR3 sequence is 17 residues long. V shed 5 bases and J 6 bases; nucleotides not matched to a gene: 11. The CDR3 DNA sequence: TGTGCCAGCAGCCCCCTAGGGACTAGCGGGGAACAGGATACGCAGTATTTT. Its translation is CASSPLGTSGEQDTQYF.

The chain uses TRBV4-1 and TRBJ2-3, with 10 bases matching TRBD2. The CDR3 runs 17 residues. Germline CDR1 and CDR2: MGHRA and YSYEKL. V was pared by 1 base and J by 5 bases, with 9 bases of the junction left unmatched. CDR3 bases: TGCGCCAGCAGCCAAGGGGGAAGCGGGGGGGGACAAGATACGCAGTATTTT. Protein product: CASSQGGSGGGQDTQYF.

The gene calls are TRBV2 and TRBJ1-2; tentatively, D is TRBD1 (5 bases). The germline CDR1 and CDR2 sequences are SNHLY and FYNNEI. V was cut by 4 bases and J by 2 bases, with 11 bases left in between. CDR3 length equals 14 residues. The DNA for the CDR3 is TGTGCCAGCAGTGTCGGAGGGGAGAACTATGGCTACACCTTC. It is translated as CASSVGGENYGYTF.

This clone has a single count. V and J are TRBV29-1 and TRBJ2-2, with 8 bases that match TRBD2. The germline V gene encodes CDR1 SQVTM and CDR2 ANQGSEA. V gave up 6 bases and J gave up 6 bases; unmatched junction bases: 6. There are 13 residues in the CDR3. The CDR3 DNA reads TGCAGCGTCCGGGAGGGAGGTCCCGGGGAGCTGTTTTTT. Translation: CSVREGGPGELFF.

A single count supports this clone. The chain joins TRBV7-6 to TRBJ1-1; unclear D gene. The V and J ends lost 1 base and 1 base respectively, with 10 bases between them. Germline V gives CDR1 SGHVS, CDR2 FNYEAQ. CDR3 size: 15 residues. CDR3 nucleotide sequence: TGTGCCAGCAGCTTAGGGACTGCTACGAACACTGAAGCTTTCTTT. Residues: CASSLGTATNTEAFF.

CDR3 sequence reads: CASSFLEKYQETQYF. For the CDR3, the DNA is TGTGCCAGCAGTTTTTTAGAGAAGTACCAAGAGACCCAGTACTTC. This chain links TRBV28 with TRBJ2-5; D uncertain. The germline V gene has CDR1 MDHEN and CDR2 SYDVKM. The CDR3 is 15 amino acids. The V end lost 3 bases, the J end lost 0 bases, and 11 bases lay between the germline ends.

This chain uses TRBV5-1 with TRBJ1-1, with D perhaps matching TRBD1 (6 bases). Germline CDR1 reads SGHRS; CDR2 reads YFSETQ. The CDR3 totals 13 residues. V was cut by 5 bases and J by 7 bases, with 15 bases left in between. CDR3 nucleotide sequence: TGCGCCAGCAGTGCGGACAGCCTGGGTGAAGCTTTCTTT. Protein sequence: CASSADSLGEAFF.

In nucleotides, the CDR3 is TGTGCCAGCAGCAATTCCGGGACAGGGACCCACGAGCAGTACTTC. This codes for CASSNSGTGTHEQYF. This sequence joins TRBV7-2 and TRBJ2-7; 9 positions match TRBD1. Trimming removed 5 bases from V and 5 bases from J; junction bases left unmatched: 10. CDR1 and CDR2 (germline): SGHTA, FQGNSA. This CDR3 spans 15 amino acids.

The J gene is TRBJ2-7, the V gene TRBV2, with 9 nucleotides matching TRBD1. This CDR3 contains 15 residues. The germline gives CDR1 SNHLY, CDR2 FYNNEI. J lost 5 bases, V lost 8 bases, and 13 bases had no gene match. For the CDR3, the DNA is TGTGCCAGCTTCGACAGAAGACAGGGGGACCACGAGCAGTACTTC. It is translated as CASFDRRQGDHEQYF.

The rearrangement uses TRBV19 and TRBJ1-5, with D hard to call. The germline CDR1 and CDR2 sequences are LNHDA and SQIVND (reference sequence). The CDR3 length is 12 residues. Trimming took 4 bases from V and 12 from J, leaving 13 bases between them. The CDR3 DNA reads as TGTGCCAGTAGTACTACGGGTCGCGACCAGCATTTT. Translated, it gives CASSTTGRDQHF.

The chain couples TRBV19 to TRBJ2-7; 10 bases map to TRBD1. The germline V gene has CDR1 LNHDA and CDR2 SQIVND (reference sequence). The CDR3 has 15 amino acids. Germline trimming cut 1 base from V and 5 bases from J; bases unmatched to any gene: 5. CDR3 protein: CASSIAGQGWNEQYF. The CDR3 coding sequence is TGTGCCAGTAGTATAGCGGGACAGGGGTGGAACGAGCAGTACTTC.

This chain joins TRBV5-6 and TRBJ1-4; no clear D gene. CDR1 is SGHDT, CDR2 YYEEEE, per germline. This CDR3 region has 16 residues. V was pared by 1 base and J by 3 bases, with 13 bases between. In DNA, the CDR3 is TGTGCCAGCAGCTTGAGGACCGGGGTCTCTAATGAAAAACTGTTTTTT. The encoded protein is CASSLRTGVSNEKLFF.

The gene calls are TRBV6-4 and TRBJ2-2, with D possibly TRBD2 on 6 matching bases. The V gene's germline CDR1 is MRHNA and CDR2 SNTAGT. The V and J ends lost 4 bases and 1 base respectively, with 7 bases between them. The CDR3 is 14 residues long. CDR3 region: CASSAGENTGELFF. CDR3 in DNA: TGTGCCAGCAGTGCGGGGGAGAACACCGGGGAGCTGTTTTTT.

The V call is TRBV29-1, the J call TRBJ2-1; D might be TRBD2 (5 bases). CDR1 is SQVTM, CDR2 ANQGSEA, per germline. The CDR3 is made up of 13 amino acids. Trimming took off 7 bases at V and 3 bases at J, with 13 bases between the two ends. As DNA, the CDR3 is TGCAGCGACGAGGGTTCTTACTACAATGAGCAGTTCTTC. Translation: CSDEGSYYNEQFF.

The rearrangement links TRBV10-2 to TRBJ2-5; 10 bases align to TRBD2. The ends lost 5 bases at V and 4 bases at J; junction bases unmatched: 10. Germline assignment: CDR1 WSHSY and CDR2 SAAADI. The CDR3 extends over 16 amino acids. Here the CDR3 reads CASSRGLAGVIETQYF. CDR3 DNA: TGCGCCAGCAGTAGAGGGCTAGCGGGAGTCATAGAGACCCAGTACTTC.

The rearrangement uses TRBV15 and TRBJ2-1; possibly TRBD2 for D (6 bases). The CDR3 totals 13 residues. Trimming left V 4 bases short and J 8 bases short, with 12 bases between. CDR1 is LNHNV and CDR2 is YYDKDF in the germline V gene (reference sequence). The CDR3, as DNA: TGTGCCACCAGCAAGACTAGTGTCCATGAGCAGTTCTTC. Its protein product is CATSKTSVHEQFF.

The table lists this clone with a count of one. The chain recombines TRBV7-6 with TRBJ2-3; 10 bases agree with TRBD2. V gave up 1 base and J gave up 6 bases; unmatched junction bases: 7. In germline, CDR1 is SGHVS, CDR2 FNYEAQ. The CDR3 is 16 residues long. The CDR3 reads CASSLVPSGRADTQYF. CDR3 sequence (DNA): TGTGCCAGCAGCTTAGTTCCCAGCGGGAGGGCCGATACGCAGTATTTT.